The 15 T cell receptor beta chains presented below share a single source sample, sequenced in a study of T cell changes during pregnancy in multiple sclerosis. Generated by immunoSEQ multiplex PCR, the TCRdb table keeps only in-frame clones and is missing some. The sample carries around 75,000 clones, more than 80% recorded once. The input for sequencing was peripheral blood, taken in the first trimester of pregnancy. The receptors stem from a female donor in good health, enrolled as a control in a pregnancy study.

The gene calls are TRBV7-2 and TRBJ2-7, with D possibly matching TRBD1 (5 bases). The CDR3 runs 13 residues. CDR1 SGHTA and CDR2 FQGNSA come from the germline V gene. V gave up 4 bases and J gave up 2 bases, with 9 bases separating them. The CDR3 spells CASSSKGTYEQYF. In DNA, the CDR3 is TGTGCCAGCAGCTCCAAGGGGACCTACGAGCAGTACTTC.

The chain joins TRBV5-4 to TRBJ2-5, with D perhaps matching TRBD2 (5 bases). CDR1 and CDR2 (germline): SGHNT, YYREEE (reference sequence). Trimming took off 3 bases at V and 2 bases at J, with 11 bases between the two ends. The CDR3 extends over 14 amino acids. The CDR3 spells CASSSGSNQETQYF. The CDR3 bases are TGTGCCAGCAGCTCGGGGTCGAATCAAGAGACCCAGTACTTC.

The chain recombines TRBV5-1 with TRBJ1-1, with 7 bases identical to TRBD1. The CDR3 consists of 18 residues. With 3 bases clipped from V and 3 bases from J, the junction kept 17 bases outside the gene matches. Germline assignment: CDR1 SGHRS and CDR2 YFSETQ. For the CDR3, the DNA is TGCGCCAGCAGCTCGCACCAACTTACACAGGGGCGGGACACTGAAGCTTTCTTT. The encoded protein is CASSSHQLTQGRDTEAFF.

CDR3 nucleotide sequence: TGTGCCAGCTCACCTATCAGGGAAGGGGGCTACACCTTC. Its translation is CASSPIREGGYTF. The chain recombines TRBV18 with TRBJ1-2; a possible D gene is TRBD1 (5 bases). CDR1 and CDR2 from the germline V gene are KGHSH and LQKENI. The CDR3 covers 13 residues. The V and J ends lost 3 bases and 8 bases respectively, with 13 bases between them.

The rearrangement uses TRBV7-2 and TRBJ2-7; D is perhaps TRBD2 (5 bases). CDR3 length equals 12 residues. The ends were cut back, 4 bases at V and 3 bases at J, with 7 bases in the middle. The V gene's germline CDR1 is SGHTA and CDR2 FQGNSA. Written as DNA, the CDR3 is TGTGCCAGCAGCTCCCGGGACTACGAGCAGTACTTC. Its translation is CASSSRDYEQYF.

This chain joins TRBV11-2 and TRBJ2-2; TRBD1 aligns across 7 bases. Germline CDR1 reads SGHAT; CDR2 reads FQNNGV. Germline trimming cut 0 bases from V and 7 bases from J; bases unmatched to any gene: 2. The CDR3 covers 14 residues. The CDR3, as DNA: TGTGCCAGCAGCTTAGATGGGACAGTCGGGGAGCTGTTTTTT. Its protein is CASSLDGTVGELFF.

In its sample, this clone was seen a few times. This chain uses TRBV13 with TRBJ1-2, with TRBD1 matching over 10 bases. Germline values: CDR1 PRHDT, CDR2 FYEKMQ (reference sequence). This CDR3 region has 15 residues. V was clipped by 5 bases and J by 5 bases; unmatched bases: 8. The CDR3 region is CASSHGTGVGYGYTF. CDR3 DNA sequence: TGTGCCAGCAGCCATGGGACAGGGGTAGGGTATGGCTACACCTTC.

The rearrangement uses TRBV7-9 and TRBJ1-5; D unresolved. The CDR3 loop spans 13 amino acids. V was pared by 5 bases and J by 6 bases, with 11 bases between. Germline CDR1 SEHNR, CDR2 FQNEAQ (reference sequence). CDR3 coding DNA: TGTGCCAGCAGCGAGGACGGGATTCAGCCCCAGCATTTT. Amino acids: CASSEDGIQPQHF.

In its sample, this clone was seen once. The rearrangement joins TRBV18 to TRBJ1-2; D is uncertain. Germline V gene data show CDR1 as KGHSH and CDR2 as LQKENI. Trimming shortened V by 0 bases and J by 8 bases, and 13 bases separated the two germline ends. This CDR3 has 14 residues. CDR3 in amino acids: CASSPPEAGRGYTF. The CDR3 DNA follows: TGTGCCAGCTCACCACCGGAGGCAGGAAGGGGCTACACCTTC.

The chain is built from TRBV6-5 and TRBJ1-6; the match to TRBD1 covers 7 bases. CDR3 length: 14 residues. The germline V gene has CDR1 MNHEY and CDR2 SVGAGI. With V trimmed by 6 bases and J by 9 bases, 8 bases remained unmatched. In DNA, the CDR3 is TGTGCCAGCAGCGAGACAGGGAAGCTTTCACCCCTCCACTTT. Protein sequence: CASSETGKLSPLHF.

V is TRBV12-5 and J is TRBJ2-3, with 7 nucleotides matching TRBD2. The CDR3 sequence is 13 residues long. Trimming at V came to 10 bases and at J to 4 bases, leaving 8 bases not matched to a gene. Germline V lookup: CDR1 LGHNT, CDR2 FRNRAP. The CDR3 DNA reads as TGTGCTAACAAGGGAGGGCCTCCAGATACGCAGTATTTT. Protein product: CANKGGPPDTQYF.

The chain uses TRBV18 and TRBJ2-3; no clear D gene. The V end was cut by 3 bases, the J end by 2 bases, with 12 bases between. CDR1 and CDR2 from the germline V gene are KGHSH and LQKENI. CDR3 length: 15 amino acids. In DNA form, the CDR3 reads TGTGCCAGCTCACCGAGTACAGCTTTCACAGATACGCAGTATTTT. Residues: CASSPSTAFTDTQYF.

The chain joins TRBV21-1 to TRBJ1-6; TRBD1, the D gene given by the table, was not confirmed from the DNA. TRBV21-1 is shown as a pseudogene. The CDR3 is 15 amino acids. The CDR3 nucleotides read TGTGCCAGCAGCAAACTGACAGAAGATAATTCACCCCTCCACTTT. Its translation: CASSKLTEDNSPLHF.

This clone is a singleton in its sample. The chain employs TRBV6-5 and TRBJ2-1, with 8 bases that match TRBD2. CDR1 and CDR2 (germline): MNHEY, SVGAGI. J was trimmed by 4 bases and V by 6 bases; bases with no gene match: 5. The CDR3 length is 14 residues. As DNA, the CDR3 is TGTGCCAGCAGCGCCGGGACTAGTTACAATGAGCAGTTCTTC. Translation: CASSAGTSYNEQFF.

The chain employs TRBV7-6 and TRBJ2-2; tentative D call: TRBD1 (6 bases). Trimming removed 1 base at V and 0 bases at J, with 9 bases between. The germline CDR1 and CDR2 sequences are SGHVS and FNYEAQ. The CDR3 length is 16 residues. The CDR3 is CASSLVGQTNTGELFF. The DNA of the CDR3 is TGTGCCAGCAGCTTAGTCGGACAGACGAACACCGGGGAGCTGTTTTTT.